This TCR beta chain was found in a study of blood T cells in healthy people across ages. Findings and caveats of the study: It was found that TCR beta diversity correlated strongly with the percentage of naive T cells. Across the age range, TCR beta diversity per million T cells fell in a roughly linear way.

V lost 3 bases, J lost 5 bases, and 10 bases lay in between. This CDR3 is built from 13 residues. CDR1 and CDR2 from the germline V gene are MNHEY and SMNVEV (reference sequence). In its sample, this clonotype was seen once. What it recognizes is unknown. A sample-barcoded 5' primer and a J-beta primer mix were used in a second PCR of roughly 7 to 11 cycles. TCRdb reprocessed the 5' RACE reads via MiXCR and lists one record per CDR3 protein. The data show about 970,000 distinct CDR3 sequences, with 45% to 60% seen just once and about a fifth held by the top ten. The V and J genes are TRBV27 and TRBJ1-1; no definite D call. Sequencing was performed on blood. This TCR came from a woman in her sixties in good health. The CDR3 DNA is TGTGCCAGCAGTTTGCGAGGTATGACTGAAGCTTTCTTT. Its protein is CASSLRGMTEAFF.